This paragraph covers one T cell receptor (beta chain) sequence. The data originate from a study of blood T cell repertoires in COVID-19. The CDR3 has 14 amino acids. Trimming cost V 4 bases and J 7 bases; bases outside gene matches: 7. Germline V CDR1 and CDR2: SGHRS, YFSETQ. Clones were sequenced by immunoSEQ multiplex PCR, and TCRdb holds only the in-frame ones, with some missing. The sample holds about 300,000 clones, 70% to 90% seen once. This TCR derives from a woman aged 25 to 39 who had recovered from COVID-19. The sequencing sample was made of PBMCs or T cells enriched from blood (not recorded which). The genes are TRBV5-1 and TRBJ1-2; 10 bases fit TRBD1. The CDR3 bases are TGCGCCAGCAGCCGGGACAGGGGTAGTGGTGGCTACACCTTC. Translated, it gives CASSRDRGSGGYTF.